This T cell receptor beta chain is drawn from a study of post-analysis software for immune sequencing data. Study-level information: The study covered relapsing-remitting, secondary progressive and progressive-relapsing courses of multiple sclerosis. Study-wide findings and caveats: When compared against controls, multiple sclerosis patients showed significantly lower normalized Chao1 diversity. By F measure, samples from a shared preparation batch strongly co-clustered. Patients showed TRBV5-6, TRBV5-1 and TRBV20-1 among several TRBV segments more frequent than in controls.

Notes on this clonotype: Antigen unknown.

V was clipped by 5 bases and J by 6 bases; unmatched bases: 6. The CDR3 length is 13 residues. Per germline, CDR1 LGHDT and CDR2 YNNKEL (reference sequence). Unique molecular identifiers featured in each of the TCR beta cDNA libraries. There were roughly 1 to 11 million T cells, and 450,000 to 550,000 cDNA molecules came from them. One entry per CDR3 protein results from TCRdb running MiXCR on the PCR reads. The table records roughly 570,000 distinct CDR3 sequences, around 34% of them present only once. This receptor was taken from a girl under 18 with multiple sclerosis. The chain has TRBV3-1 and TRBJ1-1; TRBD1 aligns across 7 bases. The sequencing sample was made of blood. CDR3: CASSDSGTAEAFF. The CDR3 nucleotides read TGTGCCAGCAGCGACAGCGGGACAGCTGAAGCTTTCTTT.